This T cell receptor beta chain was sequenced for a study of T cells in Graves' hyperthyroidism and ophthalmopathy (dated by TCRdb to about 2019). Notes on the research overall: Peripheral blood was sampled at the time of initial diagnosis, prior to any treatment. To identify TCR V-J signatures that set the groups apart, the researchers used a discovery cohort of roughly 100 patients, made up of 43 with Graves' ophthalmopathy and about 60 with stable Graves' hyperthyroidism. Prospective prediction of ophthalmopathy was tested in an independent validation cohort consisting of about 19 hyperthyroidism patients and some 17 patients who later progressed to ophthalmopathy. The roughly 90 discovery patients were divided at random into training and test sets in a 7:3 ratio. The study also compared thyroid tissue and blood T-cell repertoires from several Graves' hyperthyroidism patients. Once sampling was done, hyperthyroidism patients were given methimazole at a starting dose of 30 mg daily, whereas ophthalmopathy patients were given high-dose intravenous methylprednisolone. TCR Vbeta CDR3 sequencing of 135 peripheral blood samples (roughly 41 ophthalmopathy, roughly 72 hyperthyroidism and roughly 17 progressor patients) is reported in the paper. The investigation overall reported the following: Sample size was not statistically predetermined, and investigators were not blinded to group allocation. Most expanded thyroid clonotypes (frequency above 0.001) were also detected in blood, a finding suggesting that blood repertoires may reflect thyroid immune responses. In validation, progression to ophthalmopathy was predicted by the model with 70.59% sensitivity and around 76% specificity, a median of 6.5 months before onset. Ophthalmopathy was separated from stable hyperthyroidism by a 13 V-J signature model, with approximately 89% sensitivity and 81% to 82% specificity obtained in cross-validation and 80%/75% obtained in testing.

Of note for this clonotype: Its binding antigen is unknown. It has no much larger one-base neighbor in the sample; base qualities were not kept.

From a lookup of the germline V gene, CDR1 and CDR2 are MGHRA and YSYEKL. The V end gives up 2 bases and the J end 7 bases, leaving 14 bases in the junction not matched to a gene. The CDR3 has 16 amino acids, counting the end cysteine and phenylalanine. Only the CDR3 DNA stays, 48 bases, in frame from base 1. Moderately to severely active disease, a Clinical Activity Score of at least 3, a NOSPECS grade of at least 4, and a duration under 3 months were present in ophthalmopathy patients. Patients with uncontrolled infections, other autoimmune diseases, pregnancy or lactation were excluded. Clinical symptoms, serum thyroxine and TRAb, thyroid ultrasound, and orbital computed tomography formed the basis for the diagnoses. PBMCs were separated from over 9 ml of fresh peripheral blood using Ficoll-Paque density gradient centrifugation. Total RNA was extracted with Trizol reagent, and quality was checked on an Agilent 2100 Bioanalyzer.

The TCR beta CDR3 regions were amplified from RNA transcripts. The first round of RT-PCR for the TCR CDR3 was performed with the HTBI primer set and the Qiagen OneStep RT-PCR kit. Libraries were constructed in a second round of multiplex PCR, after which size selection and purification were carried out. Paired-end sequencing of the libraries was performed with 100 bp reads on an Illumina HiSeq2000. The original methods were these. SOAPnuke was used to process the raw data, with reads discarded if the reads contained adapters or uncalled bases, had a mean Phred below 15, or lacked an exact constant-primer or identifier match. High-quality paired reads were merged with COPE v1.2.5, and unique nucleotide sequences were defined as clonotypes. MiTCR v1.1 was used to align clonotypes to the IMGT TRBV, TRBD and TRBJ reference segments. The analysis included only V-J combinations with a frequency above 0.0001, which together covered 99.2% of the repertoires. The TCS score was defined as the ratio of F50 (clonal expansion) to E x V (chaos), calculated using BLOSUM62-based TCRdist between CDR3 peptides within each V-J. Welch's t-statistics and random forest reduced 500 to 550 V-J features to 13, which were used in a naive Bayes classifier (R e1071). TCRdb cleaned the public reads at Q25 with fastp, built clones with MiXCR and kept in-frame beta chains. Each CDR3 protein gets just one entry, which takes the most common genes and DNA from the rows behind it. TCRdb's processing, not the study's, gives the V and J calls here. Present in this sample are 600,000 or so distinct CDR3 sequences, approximately 15% of which were seen just once. The ten largest clones capture around 7% of the sample.

The chain uses TRBV4-1 and TRBJ2-7; a stretch of 7 junction bases matches TRBD2. This clonotype originated in a woman under 30 with Graves' ophthalmopathy. The source material was blood. The CDR3 in this case is CASSQPPETSLTEQYF. The DNA sequence is TGCGCCAGCAGCCAACCCCCGGAGACTAGCCTCACGGAGCAGTACTTC.